This TCR beta chain derives from a study of blood T cells in healthy people across ages. A second about 7 to 12 cycle PCR used barcoded and J-beta primers. TCRdb processed the 5' RACE reads anew with MiXCR; each CDR3 protein has one entry. The sample includes about 970,000 distinct CDR3 sequences, roughly 51% of them seen just once. CDR3 length: 14 amino acids. CDR1 and CDR2 from the germline V gene are SGHRS and YFSETQ. The V gene lost 0 bases and the J gene lost 6 bases, with 13 bases spanning the gap. This clonotype was obtained from a woman aged 55-69 years in good health. The chain uses TRBV5-1 and TRBJ2-7, with D maybe TRBD2 (5 bases). The sequenced sample consisted of blood. In DNA form, the CDR3 reads TGCGCCAGCAGCTTGGGACTCAAAGGAGGCGAGCAGTACTTC. It yields the protein CASSLGLKGGEQYF.